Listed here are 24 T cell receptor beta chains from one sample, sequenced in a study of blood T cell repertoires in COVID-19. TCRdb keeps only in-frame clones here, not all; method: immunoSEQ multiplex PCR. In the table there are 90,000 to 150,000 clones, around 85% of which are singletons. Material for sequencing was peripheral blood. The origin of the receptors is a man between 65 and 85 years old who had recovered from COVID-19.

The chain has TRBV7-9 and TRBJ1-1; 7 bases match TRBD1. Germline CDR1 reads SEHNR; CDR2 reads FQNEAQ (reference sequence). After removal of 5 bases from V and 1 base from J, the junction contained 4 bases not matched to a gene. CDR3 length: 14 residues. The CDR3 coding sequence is TGTGCCAGCAGCCAAACAGGGGCGAACACTGAAGCTTTCTTT. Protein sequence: CASSQTGANTEAFF.

CDR3 region: CASSQVAGTEAFF. CDR3 coding DNA: TGTGCCAGCAGCCAAGTAGCGGGCACTGAAGCTTTCTTT. The chain combines TRBV3-1 (or the pseudogene TRBV3-2) with TRBJ1-1; no clear D gene. V dropped 1 base and J dropped 4 bases, with 7 bases sitting between them. The CDR3 consists of 13 residues. The V gene's germline CDR1 is LGHDT and CDR2 YNNKEL (reference sequence).

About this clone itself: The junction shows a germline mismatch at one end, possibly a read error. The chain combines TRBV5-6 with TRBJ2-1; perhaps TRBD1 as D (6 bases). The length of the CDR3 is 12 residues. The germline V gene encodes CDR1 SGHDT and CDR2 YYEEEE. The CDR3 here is CASSQNRAGHLF. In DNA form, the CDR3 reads TGTGCCAGCAGCCAAAACAGGGCCGGACACCTCTTC.

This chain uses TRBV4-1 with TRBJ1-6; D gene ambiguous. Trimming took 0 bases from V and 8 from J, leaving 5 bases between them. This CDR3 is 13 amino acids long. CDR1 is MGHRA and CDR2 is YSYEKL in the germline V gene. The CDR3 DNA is TGCGCCAGCAGCCAAGAGTCTGATTCACCCCTCCACTTT. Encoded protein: CASSQESDSPLHF.

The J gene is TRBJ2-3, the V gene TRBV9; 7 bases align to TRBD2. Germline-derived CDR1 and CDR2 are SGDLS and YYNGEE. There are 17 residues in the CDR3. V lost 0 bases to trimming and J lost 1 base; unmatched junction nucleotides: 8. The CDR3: CASSVAGGSGGTDTQYF. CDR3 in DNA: TGTGCCAGCAGCGTAGCTGGTGGGAGCGGGGGCACAGATACGCAGTATTTT.

This CDR3 reads CASSPGPRGQREQYF. The CDR3 region has the DNA TGCGCCAGCAGCCCAGGGCCCAGGGGGCAAAGGGAGCAGTACTTC. The chain combines TRBV5-1 with TRBJ2-7, with 8 bases that match TRBD1. Germline CDR1 and CDR2: SGHRS and YFSETQ. After removal of 4 bases from V and 7 bases from J, the junction contained 13 bases not matched to a gene. This CDR3 has 15 residues.

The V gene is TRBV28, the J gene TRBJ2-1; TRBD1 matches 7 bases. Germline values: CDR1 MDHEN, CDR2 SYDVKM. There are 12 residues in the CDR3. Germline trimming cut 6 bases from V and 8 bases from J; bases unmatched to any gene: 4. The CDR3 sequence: CASSRQGHEQFF. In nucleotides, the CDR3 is TGTGCCAGCAGCCGACAGGGACATGAGCAGTTCTTC. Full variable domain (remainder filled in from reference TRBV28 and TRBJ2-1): DVKVTQSSRYLVKRTGEKVFLECVQDMDHENMFWYRQDPGLGLRLIYFSYDVKMKEKGDIPEGYSVSREKKERFSLILESASTNQTSMYLCASSRQGHEQFFGPGTRLTVL.

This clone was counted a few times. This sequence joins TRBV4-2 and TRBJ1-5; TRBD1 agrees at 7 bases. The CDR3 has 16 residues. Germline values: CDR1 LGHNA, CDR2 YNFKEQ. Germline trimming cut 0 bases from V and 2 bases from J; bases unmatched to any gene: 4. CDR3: CASSQETGVGNQPQHF. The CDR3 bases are TGTGCCAGCAGCCAAGAAACAGGGGTGGGCAATCAGCCCCAGCATTTT.

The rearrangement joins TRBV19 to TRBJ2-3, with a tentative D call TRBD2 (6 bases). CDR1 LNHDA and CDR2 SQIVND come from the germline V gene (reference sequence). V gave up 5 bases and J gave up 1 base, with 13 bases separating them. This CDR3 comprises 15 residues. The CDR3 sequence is CASSPSRGGTDTQYF. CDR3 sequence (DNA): TGTGCCAGTAGTCCCTCCCGCGGGGGCACAGATACGCAGTATTTT.

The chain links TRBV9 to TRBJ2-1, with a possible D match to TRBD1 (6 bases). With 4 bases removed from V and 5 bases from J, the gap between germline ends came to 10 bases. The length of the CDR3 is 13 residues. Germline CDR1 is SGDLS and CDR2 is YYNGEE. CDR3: CASSPRGHNEQFF. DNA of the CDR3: TGTGCCAGCAGCCCCAGGGGACACAATGAGCAGTTCTTC.

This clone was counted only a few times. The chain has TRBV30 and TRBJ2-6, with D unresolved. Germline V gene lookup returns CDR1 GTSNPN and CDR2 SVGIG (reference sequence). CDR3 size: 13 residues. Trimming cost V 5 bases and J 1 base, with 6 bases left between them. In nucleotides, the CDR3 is TGTGCCTGGGAAATATCTGGGGCCAACGTCCTGACTTTC. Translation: CAWEISGANVLTF.

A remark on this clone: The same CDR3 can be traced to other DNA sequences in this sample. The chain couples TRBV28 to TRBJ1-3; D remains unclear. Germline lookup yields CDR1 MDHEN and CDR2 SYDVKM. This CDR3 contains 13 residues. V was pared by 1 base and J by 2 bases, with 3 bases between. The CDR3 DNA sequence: TGTGCCAGCAGTTTATCGGCTGGAAACACCATATATTTT. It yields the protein CASSLSAGNTIYF.

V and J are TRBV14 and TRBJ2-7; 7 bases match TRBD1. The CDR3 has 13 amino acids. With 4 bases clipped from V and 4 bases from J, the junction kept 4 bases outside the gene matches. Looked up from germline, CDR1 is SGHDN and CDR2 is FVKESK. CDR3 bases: TGTGCCAGCAGCCCAGGGGGTATATACGAGCAGTACTTC. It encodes CASSPGGIYEQYF.

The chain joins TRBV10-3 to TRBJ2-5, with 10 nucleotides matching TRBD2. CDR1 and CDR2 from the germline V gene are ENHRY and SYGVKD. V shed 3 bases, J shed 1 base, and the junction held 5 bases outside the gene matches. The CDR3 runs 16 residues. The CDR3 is CAISEGLAGVQETQYF. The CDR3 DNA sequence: TGTGCCATCAGTGAAGGCCTAGCGGGGGTCCAAGAGACCCAGTACTTC.

Here the CDR3 reads CASSQGGGVLEQFF. For the CDR3, the DNA is TGTGCCAGCAGCCAAGGTGGCGGGGTCTTGGAGCAGTTCTTC. The chain joins TRBV3-1 (or the pseudogene TRBV3-2) to TRBJ2-1; D perhaps matches TRBD2 (6 bases). V was shortened by 1 base and J by 10 bases, with 14 bases between the two germline ends. Germline-derived CDR1 and CDR2 are LGHDT and YNNKEL (reference sequence). The CDR3 runs 14 residues.

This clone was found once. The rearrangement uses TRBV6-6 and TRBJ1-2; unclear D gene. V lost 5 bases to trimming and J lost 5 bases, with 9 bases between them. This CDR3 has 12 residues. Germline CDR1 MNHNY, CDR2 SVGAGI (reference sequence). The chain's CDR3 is CASSTAGYGYTF. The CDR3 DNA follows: TGTGCCAGCAGTACAGCGGGATATGGCTACACCTTC.

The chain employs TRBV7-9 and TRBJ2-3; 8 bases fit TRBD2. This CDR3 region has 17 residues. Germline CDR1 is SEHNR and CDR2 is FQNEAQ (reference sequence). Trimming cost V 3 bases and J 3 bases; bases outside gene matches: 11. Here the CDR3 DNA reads TGTGCCAGCAGCTTTAGGAATACGGGAGGGAGGACAGATACGCAGTATTTT. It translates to CASSFRNTGGRTDTQYF.

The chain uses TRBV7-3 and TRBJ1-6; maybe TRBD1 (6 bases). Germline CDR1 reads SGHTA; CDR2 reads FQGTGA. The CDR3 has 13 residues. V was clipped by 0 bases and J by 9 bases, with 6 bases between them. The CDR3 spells CASSLTGGSPLHF. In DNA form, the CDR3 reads TGTGCCAGCAGCTTAACAGGGGGTTCACCCCTCCACTTT.

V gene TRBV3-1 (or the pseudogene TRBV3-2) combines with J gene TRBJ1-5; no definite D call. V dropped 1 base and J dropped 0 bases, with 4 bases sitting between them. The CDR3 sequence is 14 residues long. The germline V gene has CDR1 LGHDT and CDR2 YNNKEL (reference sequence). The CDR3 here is CASSQGDSNQPQHF. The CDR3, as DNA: TGTGCCAGCAGCCAAGGAGATAGCAATCAGCCCCAGCATTTT.

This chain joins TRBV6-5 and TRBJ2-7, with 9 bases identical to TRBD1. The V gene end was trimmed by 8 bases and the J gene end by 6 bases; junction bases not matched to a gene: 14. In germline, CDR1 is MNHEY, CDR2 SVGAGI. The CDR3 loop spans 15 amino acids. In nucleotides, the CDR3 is TGTGCCAGCCTTTCCGGACAGGGGACTCTCAGCGAGCAGTACTTC. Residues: CASLSGQGTLSEQYF.

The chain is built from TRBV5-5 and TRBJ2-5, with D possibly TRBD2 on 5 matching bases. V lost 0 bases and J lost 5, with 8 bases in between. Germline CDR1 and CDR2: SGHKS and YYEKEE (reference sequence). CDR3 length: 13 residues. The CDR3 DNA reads TGTGCCAGCAGCTTGGATAGGGAGGAGACCCAGTACTTC. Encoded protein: CASSLDREETQYF.

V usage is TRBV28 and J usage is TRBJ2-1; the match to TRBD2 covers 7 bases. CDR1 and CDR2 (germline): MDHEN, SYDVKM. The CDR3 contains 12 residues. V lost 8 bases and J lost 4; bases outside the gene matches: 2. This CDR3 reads CASGRGYNEQFF. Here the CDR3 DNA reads TGTGCCAGCGGGAGGGGTTACAATGAGCAGTTCTTC.

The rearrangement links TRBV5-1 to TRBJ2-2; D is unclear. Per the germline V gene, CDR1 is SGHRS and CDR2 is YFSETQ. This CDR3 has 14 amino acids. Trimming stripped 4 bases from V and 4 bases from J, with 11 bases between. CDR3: CASSSKVSTGELFF. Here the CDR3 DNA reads TGCGCCAGCAGCAGCAAAGTGAGCACCGGGGAGCTGTTTTTT.

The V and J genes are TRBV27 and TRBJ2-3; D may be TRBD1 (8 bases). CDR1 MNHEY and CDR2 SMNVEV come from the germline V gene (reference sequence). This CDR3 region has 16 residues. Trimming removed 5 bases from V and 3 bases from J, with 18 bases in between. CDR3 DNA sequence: TGTGCCAGCAGTCTGTGGACAGGGAGGGGGACAGATACGCAGTATTTT. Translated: CASSLWTGRGTDTQYF.